This T cell receptor (beta chain) derives from a study of regulatory T cells in long-lasting Graves disease. Overall study: Positive TSH receptor antibodies alongside over 5 years of antithyroid drugs were what marked Graves' disease as persistent.

The time point denotes: persistent/refractory GD, antithyroid drugs over 5 years with positive TRAb. The TCR library used RNA extracted from PBMCs. Graves' disease diagnoses followed American Thyroid Association guidelines. Study-level points and caveats: Newly diagnosed disease favored TRBV20-1 and TRBJ2-1 over persistent disease.

Remarks on this clonotype: Its specificity is unknown.

Relying on iRepertoire HTBI primers and Arm-PCR of CDR3 regions, the team built TCR beta libraries. Via MiXCR, TCRdb re-called the multiplex PCR reads, giving one row per CDR3 protein. The repertoire holds 310,000 or so distinct CDR3 sequences, around 21% seen once, with around three fifths in the top ten. The germline gives CDR1 LGHDT, CDR2 YNNKEL (reference sequence). The junction had 5 bases not matched to a gene; V was cut back by 3 bases and J by 4 bases. CDR3 length: 15 amino acids. The chain has TRBV3-1 and TRBJ2-7; 11 positions agree with TRBD2. The input for sequencing was peripheral blood mononuclear cells (PBMCs), taken when the disease was refractory, from a patient treated with antithyroid drugs. The clonotype originates from a female donor with Graves disease. The CDR3 nucleotides are TGTGCCAGCAGCCAGCCGACTAGCGGGATGTACGAGCAGTACTTC. Its translation is CASSQPTSGMYEQYF.